This T cell receptor beta chain was recorded in a study of Ad26.COV2.S vaccination and SARS-CoV-2 variants. Study observations and caveats: Vaccinees showed greater spike-specific TCR breadth than placebo recipients. Possible underestimation of total T cell responses by the TCR breadth and depth analyses was noted. Marked by substantial breadth, spike-specific CD8+ and CD4+ T cell responses were reportedly seen after vaccination.

The CDR3 runs to 16 residues. With 11 bases removed from V and 1 base from J, the gap between germline ends came to 24 bases. The V gene's germline CDR1 is MDHEN and CDR2 SYDVKM. Data came from immunoSEQ multiplex PCR; TCRdb stores just in-frame clones and leaves some out. This table holds tens of thousands of clones, 82% found once. A remark on this clone: Antigen specificity is unknown.

This specimen was peripheral blood, taken after recovery from COVID-19. The receptor was isolated from a human donor who had recovered from COVID-19. The chain couples TRBV28 to TRBJ2-7, with D possibly being TRBD1 (6 bases). CDR3 in DNA: TGTGCCGGAGGACGTGGGGGCAGAGCCTATTCCTACGAGCAGTACTTC. Its protein product is CAGGRGGRAYSYEQYF.